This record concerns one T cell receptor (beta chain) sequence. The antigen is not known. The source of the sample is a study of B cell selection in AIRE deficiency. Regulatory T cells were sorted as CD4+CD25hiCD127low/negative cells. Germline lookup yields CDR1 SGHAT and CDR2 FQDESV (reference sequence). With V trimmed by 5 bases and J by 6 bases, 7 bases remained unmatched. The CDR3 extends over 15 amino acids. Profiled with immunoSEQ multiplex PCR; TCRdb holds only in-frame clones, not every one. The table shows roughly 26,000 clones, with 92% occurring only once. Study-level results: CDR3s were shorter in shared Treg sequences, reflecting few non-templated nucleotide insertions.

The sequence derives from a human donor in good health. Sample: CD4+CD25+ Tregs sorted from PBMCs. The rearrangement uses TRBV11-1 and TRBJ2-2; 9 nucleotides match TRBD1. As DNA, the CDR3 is TGTGCCAGCAGCATTGGACAGGGGAGGGCCGGGGAGCTGTTTTTT. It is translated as CASSIGQGRAGELFF.